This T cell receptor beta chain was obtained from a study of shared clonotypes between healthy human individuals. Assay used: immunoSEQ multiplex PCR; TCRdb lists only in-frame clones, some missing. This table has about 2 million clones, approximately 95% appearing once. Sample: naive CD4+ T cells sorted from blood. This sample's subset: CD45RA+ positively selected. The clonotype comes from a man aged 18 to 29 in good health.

CDR3 sequence reads: CAWRFRGQVNTGELFF. CDR3 in DNA: TGTGCCTGGAGATTCAGGGGGCAGGTGAACACCGGGGAGCTGTTTTTT. V usage is TRBV30 and J usage is TRBJ2-2, with 8 bases that match TRBD1. The CDR3 covers 16 residues. CDR1 is GTSNPN, CDR2 SVGIG, per germline (reference sequence). V was clipped by 3 bases and J by 1 base; unmatched bases: 7.